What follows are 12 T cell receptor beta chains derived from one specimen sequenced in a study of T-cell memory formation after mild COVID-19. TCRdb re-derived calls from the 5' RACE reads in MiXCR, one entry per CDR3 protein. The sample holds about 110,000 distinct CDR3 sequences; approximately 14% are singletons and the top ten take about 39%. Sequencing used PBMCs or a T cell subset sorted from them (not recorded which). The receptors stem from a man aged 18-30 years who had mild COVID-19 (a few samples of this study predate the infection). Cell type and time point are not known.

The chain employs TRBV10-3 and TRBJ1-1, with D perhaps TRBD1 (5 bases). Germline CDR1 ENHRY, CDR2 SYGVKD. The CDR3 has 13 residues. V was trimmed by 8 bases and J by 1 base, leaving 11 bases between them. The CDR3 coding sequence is TGTGCCATCGGAACAGGAAAGAACACTGAAGCTTTCTTT. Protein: CAIGTGKNTEAFF.

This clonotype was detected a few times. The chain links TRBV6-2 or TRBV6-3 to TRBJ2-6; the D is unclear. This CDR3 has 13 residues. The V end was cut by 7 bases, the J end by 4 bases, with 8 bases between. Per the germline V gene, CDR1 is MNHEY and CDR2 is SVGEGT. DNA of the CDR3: TGTGCCAGCACCGGAGCAGGGGCCAACGTCCTGACTTTC. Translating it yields CASTGAGANVLTF.

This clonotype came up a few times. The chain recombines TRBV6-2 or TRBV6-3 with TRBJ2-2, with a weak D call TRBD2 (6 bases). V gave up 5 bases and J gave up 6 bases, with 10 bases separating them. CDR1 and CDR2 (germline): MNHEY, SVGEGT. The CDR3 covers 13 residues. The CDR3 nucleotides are TGTGCCAGCAGTGTAGGGGAGGCCGGGGAGCTGTTTTTT. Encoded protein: CASSVGEAGELFF.

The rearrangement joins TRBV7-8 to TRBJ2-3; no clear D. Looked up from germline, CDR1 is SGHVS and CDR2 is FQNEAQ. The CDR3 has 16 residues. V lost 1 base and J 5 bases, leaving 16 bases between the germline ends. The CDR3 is CASSLDQPRPGDTQYF. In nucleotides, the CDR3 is TGTGCCAGCAGCTTAGATCAGCCTCGCCCCGGAGATACGCAGTATTTT.

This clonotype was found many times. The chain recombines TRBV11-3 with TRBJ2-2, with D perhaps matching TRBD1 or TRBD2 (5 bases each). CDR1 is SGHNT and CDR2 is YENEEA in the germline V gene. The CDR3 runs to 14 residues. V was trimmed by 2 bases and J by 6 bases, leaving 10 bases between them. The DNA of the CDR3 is TGTGCCAGCAGCTTATTGGGGGTTGCCGGGGAGCTGTTTTTT. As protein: CASSLLGVAGELFF.

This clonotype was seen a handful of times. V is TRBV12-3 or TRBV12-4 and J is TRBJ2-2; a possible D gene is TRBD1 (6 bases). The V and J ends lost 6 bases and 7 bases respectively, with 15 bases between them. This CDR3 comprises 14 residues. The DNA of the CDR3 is TGTGCCAGCAGCCCGCCACAGGGTAGCGGGGAGCTGTTTTTT. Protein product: CASSPPQGSGELFF.

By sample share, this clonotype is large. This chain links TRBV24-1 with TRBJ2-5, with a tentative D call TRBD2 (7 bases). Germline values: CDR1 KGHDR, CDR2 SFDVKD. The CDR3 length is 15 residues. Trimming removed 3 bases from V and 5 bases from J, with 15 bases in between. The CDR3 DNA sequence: TGTGCCACCAGTGATGCAGGGGAGGGTCGGGAGACCCAGTACTTC. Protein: CATSDAGEGRETQYF.

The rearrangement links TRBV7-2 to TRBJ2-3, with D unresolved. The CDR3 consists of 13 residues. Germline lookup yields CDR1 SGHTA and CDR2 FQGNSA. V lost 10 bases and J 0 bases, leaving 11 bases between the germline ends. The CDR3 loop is CATRATSTDTQYF. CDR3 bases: TGTGCCACTCGGGCGACAAGCACAGATACGCAGTATTTT. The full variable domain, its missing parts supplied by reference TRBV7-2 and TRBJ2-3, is GAGVSQSPSNKVTEKGKDVELRCDPISGHTALYWYRQSLGQGLEFLIYFQGNSAPDKSGLPSDRFSAERTGGSVSTLTIQRTQQEDSAVYLCATRATSTDTQYFGPGTRLTVL.

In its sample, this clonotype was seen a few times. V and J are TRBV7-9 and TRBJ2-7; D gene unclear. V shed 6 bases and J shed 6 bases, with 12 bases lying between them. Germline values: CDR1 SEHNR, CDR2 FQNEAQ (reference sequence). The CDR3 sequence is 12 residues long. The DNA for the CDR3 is TGTGCCAGCAGAAAAGGTCCGTCCGAGCAGTACTTC. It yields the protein CASRKGPSEQYF. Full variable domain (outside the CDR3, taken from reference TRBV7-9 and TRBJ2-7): DTGVSQNPRHKITKRGQNVTFRCDPISEHNRLYWYRQTLGQGPEFLTYFQNEAQLEKSRLLSDRFSAERPKGSFSTLEIQRTEQGDSAMYLCASRKGPSEQYFGPGTRLTVT.

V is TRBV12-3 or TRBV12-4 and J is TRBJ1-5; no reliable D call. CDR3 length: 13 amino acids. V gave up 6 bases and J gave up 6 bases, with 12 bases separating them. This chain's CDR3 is CASRQSVVQPQHF. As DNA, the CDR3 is TGTGCCAGCAGGCAATCAGTGGTTCAGCCCCAGCATTTT.

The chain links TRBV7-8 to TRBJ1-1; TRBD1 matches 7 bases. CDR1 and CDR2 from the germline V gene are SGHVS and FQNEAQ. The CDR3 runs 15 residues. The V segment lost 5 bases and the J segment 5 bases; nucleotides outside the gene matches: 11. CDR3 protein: CASSAQQGSRTEAFF. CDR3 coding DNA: TGTGCCAGCAGCGCCCAACAGGGGTCCAGGACTGAAGCTTTCTTT.

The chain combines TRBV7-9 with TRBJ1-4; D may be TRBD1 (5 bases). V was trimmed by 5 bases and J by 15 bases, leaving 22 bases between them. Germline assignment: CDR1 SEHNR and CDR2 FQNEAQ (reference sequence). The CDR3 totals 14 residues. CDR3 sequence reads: CASSPSFGHGVLFF. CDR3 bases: TGTGCCAGCAGCCCAAGCTTCGGACACGGAGTCTTGTTTTTT.